The 12 T cell receptor beta chains listed next were all sequenced from one sample in a study of cytomegalovirus exposure and HLA in healthy donors. Amplification used 60 Vbeta primers and 13 Jbeta primers. Data came from immunoSEQ multiplex PCR; TCRdb stores just in-frame clones and leaves some out. The data contain about 54,000 clones, approximately 86% of them singletons. The sample taken for sequencing was PBMCs. These receptors were obtained from a woman younger than 35 in good health and CMV-seronegative.

This chain uses TRBV11-3 with TRBJ2-5, with 7 nucleotides matching TRBD1. Gene TRBJ2-7 matches the end of the DNA better, so the J call may be wrong. Germline V gene lookup returns CDR1 SGHNT and CDR2 YENEEA. The CDR3 sequence is 14 residues long. Written as DNA, the CDR3 is TGTGCCAGCAGCCCAGGGACAGCTTCCTACGAGCAGTACTTC. Translated: CASSPGTASYEQYF.

This clone appeared once. The rearrangement uses TRBV9 and TRBJ2-4, with TRBD1 identical over 9 bases. J was trimmed by 4 bases and V by 0 bases; bases with no gene match: 8. Germline V lookup: CDR1 SGDLS, CDR2 YYNGEE. The CDR3 loop spans 17 amino acids. In DNA form, the CDR3 reads TGTGCCAGCAGCGTAGCTCCCGACAGGGGGATAAAAAACATTCAGTACTTC. Encoded protein: CASSVAPDRGIKNIQYF.

This sequence joins TRBV5-6 and TRBJ1-1; D remains ambiguous. There are 11 residues in the CDR3. Trimming shortened V by 4 bases and J by 8 bases, and 9 bases separated the two germline ends. Germline V gene sequence: CDR1 SGHDT, CDR2 YYEEEE. Here the CDR3 reads CASSQGGEAFF. CDR3 nucleotides: TGTGCCAGCAGCCAAGGAGGCGAAGCTTTCTTT.

The gene calls are TRBV11-2 and TRBJ2-7; 12 positions agree with TRBD2. The CDR3 is made up of 16 amino acids. V dropped 5 bases and J dropped 6; count of bases not matched to a gene: 11. Germline CDR1 is SGHAT and CDR2 is FQNNGV. The CDR3 DNA reads as TGTGCCAGCAGCCCACCCACTAGCGGGAGGAGATCCGAGCAGTACTTC. It codes for CASSPPTSGRRSEQYF. The variable domain in full, with the rest retrieved from reference TRBV11-2 and TRBJ2-7, is EAGVAQSPRYKIIEKRQSVAFWCNPISGHATLYWYQQILGQGPKLLIQFQNNGVVDDSQLPKDRFSAERLKGVDSTLKIQPAKLEDSAVYLCASSPPTSGRRSEQYFGPGTRLTVT.

The chain employs TRBV27 and TRBJ1-5; unclear D gene. Germline V gives CDR1 MNHEY, CDR2 SMNVEV (reference sequence). There are 13 residues in the CDR3. With 2 bases removed from V and 7 bases from J, the gap between germline ends came to 9 bases. CDR3 loop: CASSLKGVQPQHF. The CDR3 region has the DNA TGTGCCAGCAGTTTAAAGGGAGTCCAGCCCCAGCATTTT.

This clone was seen a few times. The chain employs TRBV28 and TRBJ1-5; D perhaps matches TRBD1 (5 bases). Between the trimmed V and J ends, which lost 2 bases and 6 bases, there was a span of 17 bases. The length of the CDR3 is 16 residues. Germline lookup yields CDR1 MDHEN and CDR2 SYDVKM. The CDR3 nucleotides read TGTGCCAGCAGTTTAAGTATCGGGGGTGATACTCAGCCCCAGCATTTT. It translates to CASSLSIGGDTQPQHF.

The CDR3 DNA reads as TGCGCCAGCAGCTTACAGGGCCAAAGCTCCTACAATGAGCAGTTCTTC. It is translated as CASSLQGQSSYNEQFF. The chain recombines TRBV5-1 with TRBJ2-1, with D possibly matching TRBD1 (6 bases). Germline loops: CDR1 SGHRS, CDR2 YFSETQ. The CDR3 sequence is 16 residues long. Trimming took off 2 bases at V and 0 bases at J, with 12 bases between the two ends.

This clone was found once. One junction end disagrees with the germline gene, perhaps due to a read error. The chain links TRBV27 to TRBJ2-6; D possibly corresponds to TRBD1 (5 bases). CDR1 is MNHEY and CDR2 is SMNVEV in the germline V gene (reference sequence). This CDR3 comprises 15 residues. CDR3 sequence (DNA): TGTGCCAGCAGGCAACAGGCGGCTGGGGCCAACGGCCTGACTTTC. Amino acids: CASRQQAAGANGLTF.

This clone was seen a handful of times. The genes are TRBV9 and TRBJ2-7; possible D gene TRBD2, 7 bases. Trimming took 3 bases from V and 0 from J, leaving 16 bases between them. The length of the CDR3 is 16 residues. Germline CDR1 is SGDLS and CDR2 is YYNGEE. The CDR3 loop reads CASSDPGGRISYEQYF. The CDR3 DNA reads TGTGCCAGCAGCGATCCGGGGGGCCGCATCTCCTACGAGCAGTACTTC.

The V call is TRBV27, the J call TRBJ1-5, with D perhaps TRBD1 (6 bases). There are 18 residues in the CDR3. CDR1 is MNHEY, CDR2 SMNVEV, per germline (reference sequence). V lost 5 bases and J lost 0, with 20 bases in between. The CDR3 sequence is CASSLTRPGADSNQPQHF. The CDR3 coding sequence is TGTGCCAGCAGTCTAACTCGCCCAGGGGCAGATAGCAATCAGCCCCAGCATTTT.

This chain links TRBV9 with TRBJ1-1, with 7 bases lining up with TRBD1. V trimming: 4 bases; J trimming: 8 bases; junction bases outside the gene matches: 5. The germline V gene encodes CDR1 SGDLS and CDR2 YYNGEE. The CDR3 is made up of 12 amino acids. CDR3 sequence reads: CASSLQGREAFF. CDR3 nucleotides: TGTGCCAGCAGCCTACAGGGGCGAGAAGCTTTCTTT.

The rearrangement uses TRBV10-3 and TRBJ2-1; 8 positions match TRBD1. The length of the CDR3 is 17 residues. CDR1 is ENHRY, CDR2 SYGVKD, per germline. J lost 10 bases, V lost 2 bases, and 16 bases had no gene match. The CDR3 bases are TGTGCCATCAGTGAGGGAGTTACTATTCAGGGGGCCGAGGAGCAGTTCTTC. This gives the protein CAISEGVTIQGAEEQFF.